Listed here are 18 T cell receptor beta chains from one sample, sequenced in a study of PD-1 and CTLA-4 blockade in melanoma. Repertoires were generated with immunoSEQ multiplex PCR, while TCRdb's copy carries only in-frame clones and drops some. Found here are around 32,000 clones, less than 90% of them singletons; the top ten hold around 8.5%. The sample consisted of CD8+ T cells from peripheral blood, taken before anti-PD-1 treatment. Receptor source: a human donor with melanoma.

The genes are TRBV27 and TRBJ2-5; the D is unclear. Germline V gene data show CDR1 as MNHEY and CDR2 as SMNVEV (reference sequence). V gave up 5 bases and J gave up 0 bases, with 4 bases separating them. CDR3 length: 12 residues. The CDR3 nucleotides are TGTGCCAGCAGTATGTACCAAGAGACCCAGTACTTC. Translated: CASSMYQETQYF.

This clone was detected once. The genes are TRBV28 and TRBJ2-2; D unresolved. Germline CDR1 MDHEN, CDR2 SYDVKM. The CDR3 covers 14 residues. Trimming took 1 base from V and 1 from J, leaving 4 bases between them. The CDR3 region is CASSLSGNTGELFF. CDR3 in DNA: TGTGCCAGCAGTTTATCCGGGAACACCGGGGAGCTGTTTTTT.

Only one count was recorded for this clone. CDR3 sequence (DNA): TGTGCCAGCAGCTACGACAGCCCAGATACGCAGTATTTT. Its protein is CASSYDSPDTQYF. This chain joins TRBV7-9 and TRBJ2-3, with D tentatively TRBD1 (5 bases). V lost 4 bases and J lost 4, with 9 bases in between. CDR1 is SEHNR, CDR2 FQNEAQ, per germline (reference sequence). This CDR3 spans 13 amino acids. The entire variable domain, with the rest obtained from reference TRBV7-9 and TRBJ2-3, is as follows: DTGVSQNPRHKITKRGQNVTFRCDPISEHNRLYWYRQTLGQGPEFLTYFQNEAQLEKSRLLSDRFSAERPKGSFSTLEIQRTEQGDSAMYLCASSYDSPDTQYFGPGTRLTVL.

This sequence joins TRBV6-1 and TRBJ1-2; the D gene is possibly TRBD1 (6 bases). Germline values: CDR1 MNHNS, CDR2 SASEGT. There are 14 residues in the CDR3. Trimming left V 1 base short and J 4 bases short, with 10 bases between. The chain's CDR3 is CASSEGETGYGYTF. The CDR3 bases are TGTGCCAGCAGTGAAGGGGAGACAGGCTATGGCTACACCTTC.

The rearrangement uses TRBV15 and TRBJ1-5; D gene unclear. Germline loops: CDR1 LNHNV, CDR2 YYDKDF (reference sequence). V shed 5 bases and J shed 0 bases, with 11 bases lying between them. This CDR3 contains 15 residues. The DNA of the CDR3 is TGTGCCACCAGCCCCCTAAGCCTTAGCAATCAGCCCCAGCATTTT. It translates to CATSPLSLSNQPQHF.

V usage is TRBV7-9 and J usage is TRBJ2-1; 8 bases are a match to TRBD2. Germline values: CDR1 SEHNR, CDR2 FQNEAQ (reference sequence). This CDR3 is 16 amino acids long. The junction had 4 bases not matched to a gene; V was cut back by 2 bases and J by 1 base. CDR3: CASSLITSGSYNEQFF. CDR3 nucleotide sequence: TGTGCCAGCAGCTTAATTACTAGCGGTTCCTACAATGAGCAGTTCTTC.

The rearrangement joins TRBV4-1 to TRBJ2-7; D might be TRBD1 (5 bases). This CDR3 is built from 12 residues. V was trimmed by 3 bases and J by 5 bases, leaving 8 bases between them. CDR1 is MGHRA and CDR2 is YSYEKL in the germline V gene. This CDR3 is CASSQTVDEQYF. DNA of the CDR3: TGCGCCAGCAGCCAGACAGTTGACGAGCAGTACTTC.

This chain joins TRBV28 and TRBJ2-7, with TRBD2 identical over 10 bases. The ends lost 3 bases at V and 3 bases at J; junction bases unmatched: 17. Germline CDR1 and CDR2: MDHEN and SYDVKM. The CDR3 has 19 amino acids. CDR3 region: CASSFPGDTVGLAIYEQYF. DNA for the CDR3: TGTGCCAGCAGTTTTCCAGGGGACACGGTGGGACTAGCGATCTACGAGCAGTACTTC.

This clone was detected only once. Here the CDR3 DNA reads TGTGCCTTCGGGTTAGCTTCGTACGAGCAGTACTTC. Translation gives CAFGLASYEQYF. The chain recombines TRBV30 with TRBJ2-7, with D hard to call. CDR1 and CDR2 from the germline V gene are GTSNPN and SVGIG (reference sequence). The CDR3 runs 12 residues. Trimming took 7 bases from V and 4 from J, leaving 14 bases between them. The variable domain in full, with the rest retrieved from reference TRBV30 and TRBJ2-7, is SQTIHQWPATLVQPVGSPLSLECTVEGTSNPNLYWYRQAAGRGLQLLFYSVGIGQISSEVPQNLSASRPQDRQFILSSKKLLLSDSGFYLCAFGLASYEQYFGPGTRLTVT.

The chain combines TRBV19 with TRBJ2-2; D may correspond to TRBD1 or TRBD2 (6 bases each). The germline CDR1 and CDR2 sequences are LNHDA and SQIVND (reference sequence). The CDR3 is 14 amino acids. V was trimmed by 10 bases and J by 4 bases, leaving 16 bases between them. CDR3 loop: CAIREGGITGELFF. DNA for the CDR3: TGTGCCATTCGGGAAGGGGGGATCACCGGGGAGCTGTTTTTT.

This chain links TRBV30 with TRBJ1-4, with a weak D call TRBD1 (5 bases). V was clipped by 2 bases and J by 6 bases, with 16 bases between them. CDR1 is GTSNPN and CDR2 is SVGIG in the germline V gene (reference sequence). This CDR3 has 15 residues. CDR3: CAWSIRDGADEKLFF. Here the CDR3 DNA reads TGTGCCTGGAGTATCCGGGACGGTGCTGATGAAAAACTGTTTTTT.

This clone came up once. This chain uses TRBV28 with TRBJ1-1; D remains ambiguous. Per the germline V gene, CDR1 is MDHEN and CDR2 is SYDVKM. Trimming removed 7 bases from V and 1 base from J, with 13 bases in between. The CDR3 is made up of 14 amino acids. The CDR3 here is CASTEVVSNTEAFF. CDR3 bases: TGTGCCAGCACGGAGGTTGTGTCGAACACTGAAGCTTTCTTT. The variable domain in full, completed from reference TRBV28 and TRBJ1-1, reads DVKVTQSSRYLVKRTGEKVFLECVQDMDHENMFWYRQDPGLGLRLIYFSYDVKMKEKGDIPEGYSVSREKKERFSLILESASTNQTSMYLCASTEVVSNTEAFFGQGTRLTVV.

The CDR3 region has the DNA TGTGCCTGGAGTGTCGGAGGGAGAGACTACGAGCAGTACTTC. Amino acid sequence: CAWSVGGRDYEQYF. V and J are TRBV30 and TRBJ2-7; tentatively, D is TRBD2 (6 bases). Trimming took off 0 bases at V and 3 bases at J, with 12 bases between the two ends. Germline CDR1 and CDR2: GTSNPN and SVGIG (reference sequence). The CDR3 spans 14 residues.

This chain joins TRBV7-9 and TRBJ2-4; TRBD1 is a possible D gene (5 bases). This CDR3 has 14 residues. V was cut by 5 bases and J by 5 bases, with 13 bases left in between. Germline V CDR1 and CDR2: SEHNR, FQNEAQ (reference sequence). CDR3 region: CASSPSGAENIQYF. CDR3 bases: TGTGCCAGCAGCCCTAGTGGGGCCGAAAACATTCAGTACTTC. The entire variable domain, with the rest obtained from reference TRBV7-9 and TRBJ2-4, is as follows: DTGVSQNPRHKITKRGQNVTFRCDPISEHNRLYWYRQTLGQGPEFLTYFQNEAQLEKSRLLSDRFSAERPKGSFSTLEIQRTEQGDSAMYLCASSPSGAENIQYFGAGTRLSVL.

The CDR3 DNA sequence: TGTGCCAGTAGTATAGGTTGGGGTTTCTACGAGCAGTACTTC. This translates into CASSIGWGFYEQYF. The gene calls are TRBV19 and TRBJ2-7; the D is unclear. The CDR3 is made up of 14 amino acids. Trimming left V 1 base short and J 3 bases short, with 10 bases between. The germline V gene encodes CDR1 LNHDA and CDR2 SQIVND (reference sequence).

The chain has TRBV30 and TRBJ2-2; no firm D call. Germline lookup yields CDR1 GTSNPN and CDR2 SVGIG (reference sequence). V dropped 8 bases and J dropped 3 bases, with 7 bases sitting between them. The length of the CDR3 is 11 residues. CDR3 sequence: CAGMDTGELFF. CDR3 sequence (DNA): TGTGCCGGAATGGACACCGGGGAGCTGTTTTTT. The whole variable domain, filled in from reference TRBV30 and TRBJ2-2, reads SQTIHQWPATLVQPVGSPLSLECTVEGTSNPNLYWYRQAAGRGLQLLFYSVGIGQISSEVPQNLSASRPQDRQFILSSKKLLLSDSGFYLCAGMDTGELFFGEGSRLTVL.

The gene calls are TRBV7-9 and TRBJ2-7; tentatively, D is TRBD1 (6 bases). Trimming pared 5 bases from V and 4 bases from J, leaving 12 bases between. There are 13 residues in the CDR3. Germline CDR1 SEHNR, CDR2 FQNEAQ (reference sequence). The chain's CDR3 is CASSPRTVYEQYF. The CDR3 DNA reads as TGTGCCAGCAGCCCCCGGACAGTGTACGAGCAGTACTTC.

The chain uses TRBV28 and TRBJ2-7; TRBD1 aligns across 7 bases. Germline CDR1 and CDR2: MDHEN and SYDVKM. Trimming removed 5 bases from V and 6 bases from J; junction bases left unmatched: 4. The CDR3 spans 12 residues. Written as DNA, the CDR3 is TGTGCCAGCAGTCGACAGGGCCCCGAGCAGTACTTC. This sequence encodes CASSRQGPEQYF.